This TCR beta chain was identified during a study of OX40 agonist ivuxolimab in advanced cancers. The wider study: At doses from 0.01 to 10 mg/kg, patients were given intravenous ivuxolimab every 2 weeks.

The method was immunoSEQ multiplex PCR; TCRdb's version includes in-frame clones alone and lacks a portion of them. The profile shows 20,000 or so clones, 70% to 90% of them singletons. From germline, CDR1 is GTSNPN and CDR2 SVGIG (reference sequence). This CDR3 contains 11 residues. V was clipped by 4 bases and J by 7 bases, with 8 bases between them. Specimen: CD4+ or CD8+ T cells sorted from blood, collected in a trial of the OX40 agonist ivuxolimab. The rearrangement links TRBV30 to TRBJ2-1, with D perhaps TRBD1 or TRBD2 (5 bases each). This sequence originates from an adult with an advanced solid tumor such as melanoma, head and neck, liver or kidney cancer. CDR3 bases: TGTGCCTGGATGTGGGGGAATGAGCAGTTCTTC. It yields the protein CAWMWGNEQFF. The full variable domain, completed using reference TRBV30 and TRBJ2-1, is SQTIHQWPATLVQPVGSPLSLECTVEGTSNPNLYWYRQAAGRGLQLLFYSVGIGQISSEVPQNLSASRPQDRQFILSSKKLLLSDSGFYLCAWMWGNEQFFGPGTRLTVL.